Shown below are 9 T cell receptor beta chains from a single sample sequenced in a study of cytomegalovirus exposure and HLA in healthy donors. Researchers ran the PCR with 60 Vbeta and 13 Jbeta primers. This table comes from immunoSEQ multiplex PCR, and its TCRdb copy is limited to in-frame clones, with some not included. The record lists about 210,000 clones, of which the ten most abundant hold 0.75% to 1%. Material: PBMCs. The receptors derive from a woman in her twenties or thirties in good health and CMV-seropositive.

V and J are TRBV7-8 and TRBJ2-7; the D is unclear. CDR1 and CDR2 from the germline V gene are SGHVS and FQNEAQ. The CDR3 is 14 amino acids. The germline V and J ends were trimmed by 0 bases and 3 bases, with 9 bases remaining between them. This CDR3 reads CASSLALRNYEQYF. CDR3 bases: TGTGCCAGCAGCTTAGCGCTCAGGAACTACGAGCAGTACTTC.

The V gene is TRBV6-1, the J gene TRBJ2-3; possible D gene TRBD1, 5 bases. There are 14 residues in the CDR3. V was trimmed by 4 bases and J by 6 bases, leaving 14 bases between them. Germline CDR1 is MNHNS and CDR2 is SASEGT. CDR3 bases: TGTGCCAGCAGTGGAAGGGGCTTAGAGGATACGCAGTATTTT. Its translation: CASSGRGLEDTQYF.

CDR3 loop: CASSQDGGGGAGGYTF. In DNA, the CDR3 is TGTGCCAGCAGCCAAGATGGAGGGGGGGGAGCGGGTGGCTACACCTTC. The V and J genes are TRBV4-2 and TRBJ1-2, with D tentatively TRBD1 (6 bases). This CDR3 is built from 16 residues. V lost 0 bases to trimming and J lost 7 bases, with 18 bases between them. The germline gives CDR1 LGHNA, CDR2 YNFKEQ.

The genes are TRBV6-5 and TRBJ2-3; 11 bases are a match to TRBD2. CDR3 length: 15 amino acids. J was trimmed by 6 bases and V by 6 bases; bases with no gene match: 8. Germline CDR1 reads MNHEY; CDR2 reads SVGAGI. The CDR3 protein is CASSLIAGGADTQYF. CDR3 nucleotide sequence: TGTGCCAGCAGCCTAATAGCGGGGGGGGCGGATACGCAGTATTTT.

V gene TRBV19 combines with J gene TRBJ1-2; 8 bases map to TRBD1. CDR1 and CDR2 from the germline V gene are LNHDA and SQIVND (reference sequence). The CDR3 is made up of 14 amino acids. Germline trimming cut 3 bases from V and 7 bases from J; bases unmatched to any gene: 7. The CDR3 sequence: CASSMETGVIGYTF. The CDR3, as DNA: TGTGCCAGTAGTATGGAGACAGGGGTGATTGGCTACACCTTC.

V is TRBV28 and J is TRBJ1-2; TRBD1 is a possible D gene (6 bases). The germline V gene encodes CDR1 MDHEN and CDR2 SYDVKM. The CDR3 spans 13 residues. V was cut by 10 bases and J by 4 bases, with 16 bases left in between. CDR3 in DNA: TGTGCCACCACGGACAGCCTCTTCTATGGCTACACCTTC. This encodes CATTDSLFYGYTF.

The rearrangement uses TRBV6-5 and TRBJ2-3; D is undetermined. Germline V gives CDR1 MNHEY, CDR2 SVGAGI. Trimming took off 4 bases at V and 0 bases at J, with 11 bases between the two ends. CDR3 length: 15 amino acids. The CDR3 is CASSFRFSSTDTQYF. CDR3 in DNA: TGTGCCAGCAGTTTCAGATTTTCTAGCACAGATACGCAGTATTTT.

The chain couples TRBV28 to TRBJ2-5; TRBD2 aligns across 8 bases. Germline CDR1 is MDHEN and CDR2 is SYDVKM. V dropped 6 bases and J dropped 3; count of bases not matched to a gene: 9. The CDR3 extends over 15 amino acids. The CDR3 is CASSLGGVGEETQYF. CDR3 bases: TGTGCCAGCAGCCTCGGGGGGGTCGGGGAAGAGACCCAGTACTTC.

The CDR3 region has the DNA TGTGCCAGCAGCGTCGAGGGCCCTAGCGCCCTCCCGAACACCGGGGAGCTGTTTTTT. It translates to CASSVEGPSALPNTGELFF. The chain couples TRBV9 to TRBJ2-2; D is perhaps TRBD2 (6 bases). Trimming shortened V by 2 bases and J by 0 bases, and 20 bases separated the two germline ends. The length of the CDR3 is 19 residues. Germline assignment: CDR1 SGDLS and CDR2 YYNGEE.